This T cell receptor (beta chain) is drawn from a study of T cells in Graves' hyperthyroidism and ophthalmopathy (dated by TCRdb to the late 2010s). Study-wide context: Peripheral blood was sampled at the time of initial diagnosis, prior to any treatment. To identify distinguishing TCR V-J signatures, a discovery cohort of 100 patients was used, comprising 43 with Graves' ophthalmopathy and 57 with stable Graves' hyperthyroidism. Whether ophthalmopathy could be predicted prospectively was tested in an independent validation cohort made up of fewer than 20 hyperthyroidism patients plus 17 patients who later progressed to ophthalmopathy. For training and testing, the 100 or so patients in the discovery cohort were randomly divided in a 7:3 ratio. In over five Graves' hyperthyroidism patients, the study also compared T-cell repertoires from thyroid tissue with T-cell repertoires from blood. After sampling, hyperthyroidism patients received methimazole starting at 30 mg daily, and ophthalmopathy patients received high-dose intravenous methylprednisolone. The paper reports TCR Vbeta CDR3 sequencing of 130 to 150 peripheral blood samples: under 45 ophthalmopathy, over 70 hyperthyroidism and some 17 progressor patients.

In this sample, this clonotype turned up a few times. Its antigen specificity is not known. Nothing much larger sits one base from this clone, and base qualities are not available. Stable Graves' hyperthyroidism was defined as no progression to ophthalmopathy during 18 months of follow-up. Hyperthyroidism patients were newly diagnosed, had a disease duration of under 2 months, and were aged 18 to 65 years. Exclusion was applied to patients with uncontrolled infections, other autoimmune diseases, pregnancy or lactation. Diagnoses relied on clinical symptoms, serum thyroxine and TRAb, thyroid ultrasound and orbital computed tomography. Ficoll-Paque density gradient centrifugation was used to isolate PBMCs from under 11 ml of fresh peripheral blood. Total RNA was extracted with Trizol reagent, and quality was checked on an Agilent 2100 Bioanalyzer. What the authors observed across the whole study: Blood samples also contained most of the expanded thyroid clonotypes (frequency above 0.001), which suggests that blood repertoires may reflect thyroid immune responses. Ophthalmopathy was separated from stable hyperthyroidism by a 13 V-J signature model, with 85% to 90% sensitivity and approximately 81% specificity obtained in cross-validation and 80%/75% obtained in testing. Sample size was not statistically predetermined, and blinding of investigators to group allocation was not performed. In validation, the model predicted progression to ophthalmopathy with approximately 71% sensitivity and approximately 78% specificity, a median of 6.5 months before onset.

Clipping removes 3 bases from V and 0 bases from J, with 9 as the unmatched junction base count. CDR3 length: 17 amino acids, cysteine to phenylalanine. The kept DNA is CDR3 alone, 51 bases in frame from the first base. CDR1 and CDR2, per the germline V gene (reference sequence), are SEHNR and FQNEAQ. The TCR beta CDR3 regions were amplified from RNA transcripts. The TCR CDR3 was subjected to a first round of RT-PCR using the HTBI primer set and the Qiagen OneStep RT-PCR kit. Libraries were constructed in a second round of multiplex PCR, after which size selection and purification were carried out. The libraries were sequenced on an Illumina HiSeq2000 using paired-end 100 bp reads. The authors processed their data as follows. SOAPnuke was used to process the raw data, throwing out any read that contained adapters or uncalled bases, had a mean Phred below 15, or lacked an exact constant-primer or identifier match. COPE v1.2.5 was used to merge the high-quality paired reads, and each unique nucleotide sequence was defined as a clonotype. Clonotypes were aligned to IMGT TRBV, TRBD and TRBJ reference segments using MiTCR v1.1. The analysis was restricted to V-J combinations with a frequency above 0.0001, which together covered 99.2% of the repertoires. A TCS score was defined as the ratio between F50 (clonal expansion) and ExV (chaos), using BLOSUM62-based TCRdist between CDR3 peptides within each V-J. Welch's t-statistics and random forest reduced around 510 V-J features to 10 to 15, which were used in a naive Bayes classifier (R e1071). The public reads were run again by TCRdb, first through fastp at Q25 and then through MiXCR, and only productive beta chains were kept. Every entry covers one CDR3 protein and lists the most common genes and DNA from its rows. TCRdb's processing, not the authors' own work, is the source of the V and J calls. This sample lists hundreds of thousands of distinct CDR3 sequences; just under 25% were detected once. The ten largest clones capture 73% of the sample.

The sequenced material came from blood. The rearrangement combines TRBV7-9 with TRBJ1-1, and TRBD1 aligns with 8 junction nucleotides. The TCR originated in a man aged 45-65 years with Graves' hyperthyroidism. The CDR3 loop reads CASSFSRPGGMNTEAFF. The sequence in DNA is TGTGCCAGCAGCTTCTCCCGCCCAGGGGGCATGAACACTGAAGCTTTCTTT.